This TCR beta chain was sequenced during a study of T-cell memory formation after mild COVID-19 (dated by TCRdb to the early 2020s). With regard to the full study: TCR sequence clusters from the two donors were found to be largely donor specific. The cohort comprised two young, previously healthy adult volunteers, one female and one male. T-cell clones expanding and contracting after mild COVID-19 in two donors were tracked by longitudinal TCRalpha and TCRbeta repertoire sequencing.

PBMCs were isolated by Ficoll-Paque density gradient centrifugation. This clonotype has a handful of counts. Its binding antigen is unknown. No base quality information exists; no much larger clone differs at one position. Counted from cysteine to phenylalanine, this CDR3 has 17 amino acids. Just CDR3 DNA is preserved here, 51 bases in frame from base 1. The germline V gene (reference sequence) gives CDR1 as DFQATT and CDR2 as SNEGSKA. V and J are truncated by 0 bases and 8 bases respectively, leaving an intervening sequence of 24 bases. The instrument was an Illumina NovaSeq 6000. TCRalpha and TCRbeta cDNA libraries were built by 5'RACE with constant-segment primers, adding sample barcodes and unique molecular identifiers. Trizol reagent was used to extract RNA from every sample. Library amplification was performed in two PCR steps, and a second sample barcode and Illumina TruSeq adapters were introduced in the second step. The libraries were sequenced on an Illumina NovaSeq using 2 x 150 bp paired-end reads. On the authors' methods: With migec v1.2.7, reads were demultiplexed and then collapsed into UMI-guided consensus sequences. Using mixcr v2.1.11, the UMI consensuses were aligned to TRA and TRB V and J templates and assembled into clonotypes. A clonotype was counted as expanded or contracted only if both edgeR and NoisET called the change significant, with noise models trained on biological replicates. For edgeR calls, a false discovery rate-adjusted p below 0.01 and a log2 fold-change threshold of 1 were applied. As an exploratory analysis of dynamics, max-normalized trajectories of the 1000 most abundant clonotypes were examined with PCA combined with hierarchical clustering. Separately sequenced CD4+ and CD8+ repertoires were used to assign a CD4 or CD8 phenotype to each responding clone. Through fastp at Q25 and MiXCR, TCRdb rebuilt clones from the public reads, retaining in-frame beta chains. Identical CDR3 proteins give one entry, which carries the most common genes and DNA. The V and J calls were not made by the authors but by TCRdb's processing. Within this sample are 180,000 or so distinct CDR3 sequences, with about 9.9% of them counted one time only. The ten largest clones represent approximately 3.8% of the sample.

Overall study outcomes, separate from this receptor: Some responding clones were detected in pre-infection memory, which suggested that pre-existing cross-reactive memory T cells had joined the SARS-CoV-2 response. Contracting CD4+ clones were located mainly in the CM and EM memory subsets, whereas CD8+ clones were found to be enriched in EMRA. The study included only a couple of mild cases, and larger cohorts that include severe cases with pre-infection samples were judged to be necessary. Balanced CD4/CD8 phenotypes were observed for clones contracting from day 15 to 85, whereas a bias towards CD4+ was observed for a second wave of clones expanding from day 15 to 37. Whether the second-wave clones peaking on day 37 were SARS-CoV-2 specific was not confirmed.

The V and J segments used are TRBV20-1 and TRBJ2-3, with a tentative D call of TRBD1 or TRBD2, each matching 7 bases. The specimen was PBMCs or a T cell subset sorted from them (not recorded which). The clonotype originates from a man aged 18 to 29 who had mild COVID-19 (a few samples of this study predate the infection). The sample titles of this study are shuffled in the database, so cell type and time point are left out; the donor was told from shared clones. The CDR3 is CSARDPRGRGSTLTQYF. The nucleotides are TGCAGTGCTAGAGATCCTAGGGGGCGGGGGTCTACCCTTACGCAGTATTTT.